The 19 T cell receptor beta chains below were found in one sample sequenced in a study of Tregs in tolerant kidney transplant recipients. Recipients received nonmyeloablative bone marrow transplants from related graft donors, with transient mixed chimerism. Here immunoSEQ multiplex PCR was the method, and the copy in TCRdb shows in-frame clones only, minus some. The sample includes about 52,000 clones, roughly nine tenths of them seen just once. Sequencing used CD8+ T cells from blood (PBMCs), obtained 24 months after the transplant. The receptors come from a human patient who received a combined kidney and bone marrow transplant. Some T cells may be supplied by the graft donor.

The rearrangement uses TRBV7-9 and TRBJ2-2; 7 nucleotides match TRBD2. After removal of 5 bases from V and 7 bases from J, the junction contained 10 bases not matched to a gene. This CDR3 has 15 residues. The germline V gene has CDR1 SEHNR and CDR2 FQNEAQ (reference sequence). For the CDR3, the DNA is TGTGCCAGCAGCACCGACCCGACGGGGGGCGGGGAGCTGTTTTTT. Translation: CASSTDPTGGGELFF.

This clone came up once. This chain uses TRBV4-1 with TRBJ2-5, with 7 nucleotides matching TRBD2. The germline V gene has CDR1 MGHRA and CDR2 YSYEKL. Losses at the gene ends were 2 bases for V and 2 bases for J; bases not matched to a gene: 14. The length of the CDR3 is 18 residues. For the CDR3, the DNA is TGCGCCAGCAGCCAACTCGGCGTCTTGGGGGGGGGACAAGAGACCCAGTACTTC. It is translated as CASSQLGVLGGGQETQYF.

This clone was counted a few times. This chain links TRBV14 with TRBJ1-4; D not resolved. The germline gives CDR1 SGHDN, CDR2 FVKESK. The V and J ends lost 5 bases and 2 bases respectively, with 12 bases between them. The CDR3 sequence is 15 residues long. The CDR3 region has the DNA TGTGCCAGCAGCAGCTATAGAGGGACTAATGAAAAACTGTTTTTT. Translated, it gives CASSSYRGTNEKLFF.

In DNA, the CDR3 is TGCGCCAGCAGCCTGAAACAGGGTTCGTCGGACGAGCAGTACTTC. Amino acids: CASSLKQGSSDEQYF. V usage is TRBV4-1 and J usage is TRBJ2-7; the D gene is possibly TRBD1 (6 bases). V was clipped by 4 bases and J by 5 bases, with 18 bases between them. CDR3 length: 15 amino acids. In germline, CDR1 is MGHRA, CDR2 YSYEKL.

This clone has just a few counts. The chain is built from TRBV5-4 and TRBJ2-7; D is possibly TRBD1 (6 bases). Trimming cost V 3 bases and J 2 bases, with 12 bases left between them. This CDR3 spans 14 amino acids. Germline V gene sequence: CDR1 SGHNT, CDR2 YYREEE (reference sequence). CDR3 bases: TGTGCCAGCAGCTCGATGGACAGCCCCTACGAGCAGTACTTC. It yields the protein CASSSMDSPYEQYF. Combining the CDR3 with reference TRBV5-4 and TRBJ2-7 gives the whole variable domain ETGVTQSPTHLIKTRGQQVTLRCSSQSGHNTVSWYQQALGQGPQFIFQYYREEENGRGNFPPRFSGLQFPNYSSELNVNALELDDSALYLCASSSMDSPYEQYFGPGTRLTVT.

The J gene is TRBJ1-1, the V gene TRBV4-3, with D possibly being TRBD1 (5 bases). V lost 0 bases and J 1 base, leaving 6 bases between the germline ends. The CDR3 is made up of 14 amino acids. Germline loops: CDR1 LGHNA, CDR2 YSLEER. CDR3 sequence: CASSQDGGNTEAFF. The CDR3 nucleotides are TGCGCCAGCAGCCAAGACGGGGGGAACACTGAAGCTTTCTTT.

CDR3 bases: TGTGCCAGCAGCGTCGGACAGGGACTAGCGGGGTACAATGAGCAGTTCTTC. The encoded protein is CASSVGQGLAGYNEQFF. The rearrangement uses TRBV13 and TRBJ2-1, with 13 bases aligning to TRBD2. The CDR3 consists of 17 residues. V lost 5 bases and J lost 4; bases outside the gene matches: 8. The germline V gene encodes CDR1 PRHDT and CDR2 FYEKMQ (reference sequence). Supplemented by reference TRBV13 and TRBJ2-1, the full variable domain reads AAGVIQSPRHLIKEKRETATLKCYPIPRHDTVYWYQQGPGQDPQFLISFYEKMQSDKGSIPDRFSAQQFSDYHSELNMSSLELGDSALYFCASSVGQGLAGYNEQFFGPGTRLTVL.

This rearrangement joins TRBV4-3 to TRBJ1-2; 7 nucleotides align to TRBD1. The CDR3 extends over 14 amino acids. The germline V gene encodes CDR1 LGHNA and CDR2 YSLEER. J was trimmed by 5 bases and V by 4 bases; bases with no gene match: 7. The CDR3 nucleotides read TGCGCCAGCAGCCGCCACAGGGGAAATTATGGCTACACCTTC. Its protein product is CASSRHRGNYGYTF.

This chain links TRBV9 with TRBJ2-1; 8 positions match TRBD2. CDR1 is SGDLS, CDR2 YYNGEE, per germline. The V gene end was trimmed by 3 bases and the J gene end by 4 bases; junction bases not matched to a gene: 3. This CDR3 comprises 14 residues. This CDR3 is CASSEGLVYNEQFF. The CDR3 DNA is TGTGCCAGCAGCGAGGGACTAGTGTACAATGAGCAGTTCTTC.

The V call is TRBV7-3, the J call TRBJ2-2, with 7 bases aligning to TRBD2. The CDR3 runs 17 residues. V lost 2 bases and J lost 2; bases outside the gene matches: 8. Germline values: CDR1 SGHTA, CDR2 FQGTGA. CDR3 DNA sequence: TGTGCCAGCAGCTTATTCACCGGCGGGGGAAACACCGGGGAGCTGTTTTTT. Amino acid sequence: CASSLFTGGGNTGELFF.

This chain uses TRBV13 with TRBJ2-5, with 8 bases fitting TRBD2. The trim removed 3 bases at V and 7 bases at J, leaving 13 bases unmatched. CDR1 is PRHDT and CDR2 is FYEKMQ in the germline V gene (reference sequence). The CDR3 spans 16 residues. CDR3 nucleotides: TGTGCCAGCAGCTTTCTCGCGGGGGGACCTTCCGGGACCCAGTACTTC. Amino acids: CASSFLAGGPSGTQYF.

The V and J genes are TRBV30 and TRBJ1-2; D is ambiguous. The CDR3 length is 13 residues. Germline V CDR1 and CDR2: GTSNPN, SVGIG (reference sequence). V was trimmed by 1 base and J by 3 bases, leaving 9 bases between them. CDR3 residues: CAWSDSGDYGYTF. The CDR3 DNA sequence: TGTGCCTGGAGTGATTCCGGGGACTATGGCTACACCTTC.

This chain joins TRBV7-9 and TRBJ2-4; TRBD2 is a possible D gene (6 bases). Germline CDR1 and CDR2: SEHNR and FQNEAQ (reference sequence). V was cut by 5 bases and J by 3 bases, with 11 bases left in between. CDR3 length: 14 residues. The CDR3 protein is CASSGLISKNIQYF. The DNA of the CDR3 is TGTGCCAGCAGCGGACTAATCAGCAAAAACATTCAGTACTTC.

The CDR3 spells CASSVLAGTYEQYF. As DNA, the CDR3 is TGTGCCAGCAGTGTCCTAGCGGGAACCTACGAGCAGTACTTC. The chain has TRBV27 and TRBJ2-7, with 9 bases matching TRBD2. V shed 5 bases and J 2 bases; nucleotides not matched to a gene: 4. Germline V gene data show CDR1 as MNHEY and CDR2 as SMNVEV (reference sequence). The CDR3 spans 14 residues.

The V gene is TRBV2, the J gene TRBJ1-5; 10 bases are a match to TRBD1. The CDR3 has 15 residues. CDR1 SNHLY and CDR2 FYNNEI come from the germline V gene. J was trimmed by 7 bases and V by 5 bases; bases with no gene match: 8. Here the CDR3 reads CASSPPRQGAQPQHF. For the CDR3, the DNA is TGTGCCAGCAGTCCCCCTCGACAGGGGGCGCAGCCCCAGCATTTT.

The chain joins TRBV19 to TRBJ1-2, with 8 bases matching TRBD1. Germline values: CDR1 LNHDA, CDR2 SQIVND (reference sequence). J was trimmed by 14 bases and V by 3 bases; bases with no gene match: 8. The length of the CDR3 is 12 residues. The CDR3 DNA follows: TGTGCCAGTAGTATGTACAGGGGGACGGTAACCTTC. Its protein is CASSMYRGTVTF.

As DNA, the CDR3 is TGTGCCAGCAGTGAAGCGGCTAGCGGGGGAGATGAGCAGTTCTTC. Amino acid sequence: CASSEAASGGDEQFF. The chain employs TRBV6-1 and TRBJ2-1; the match to TRBD2 covers 10 bases. The germline gives CDR1 MNHNS, CDR2 SASEGT. The CDR3 length is 15 residues. V dropped 0 bases and J dropped 8; count of bases not matched to a gene: 4.

This sequence joins TRBV7-2 and TRBJ2-3, with 8 bases aligning to TRBD2. V shed 5 bases and J 1 base; nucleotides not matched to a gene: 5. Germline CDR1 and CDR2: SGHTA and FQGNSA. The CDR3 contains 15 residues. This chain's CDR3 is CASSRLAYGTDTQYF. The DNA for the CDR3 is TGTGCCAGCAGCCGACTAGCGTATGGCACAGATACGCAGTATTTT.

The chain combines TRBV15 with TRBJ2-7, with D possibly TRBD2 on 6 matching bases. Germline-derived CDR1 and CDR2 are LNHNV and YYDKDF (reference sequence). The CDR3 has 12 amino acids. V lost 0 bases and J 9 bases, leaving 9 bases between the germline ends. CDR3 DNA sequence: TGTGCCACCAGCAGAGAGGGGGGAGTGCAGTACTTC. This sequence encodes CATSREGGVQYF.